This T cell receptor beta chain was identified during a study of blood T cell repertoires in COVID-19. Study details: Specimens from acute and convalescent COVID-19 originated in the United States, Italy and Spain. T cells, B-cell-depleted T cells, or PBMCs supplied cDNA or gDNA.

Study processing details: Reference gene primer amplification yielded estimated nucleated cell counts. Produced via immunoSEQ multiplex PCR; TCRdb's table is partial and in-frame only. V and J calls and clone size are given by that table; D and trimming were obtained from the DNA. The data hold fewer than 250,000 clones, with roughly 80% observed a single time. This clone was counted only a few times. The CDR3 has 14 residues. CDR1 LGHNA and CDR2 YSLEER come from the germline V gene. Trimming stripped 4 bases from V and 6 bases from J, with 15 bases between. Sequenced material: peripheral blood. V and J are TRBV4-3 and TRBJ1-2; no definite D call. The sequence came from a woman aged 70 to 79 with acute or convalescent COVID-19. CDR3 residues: CASSLRGGGDGYTF. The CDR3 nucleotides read TGCGCCAGCAGCCTCCGAGGTGGCGGAGATGGCTACACCTTC.